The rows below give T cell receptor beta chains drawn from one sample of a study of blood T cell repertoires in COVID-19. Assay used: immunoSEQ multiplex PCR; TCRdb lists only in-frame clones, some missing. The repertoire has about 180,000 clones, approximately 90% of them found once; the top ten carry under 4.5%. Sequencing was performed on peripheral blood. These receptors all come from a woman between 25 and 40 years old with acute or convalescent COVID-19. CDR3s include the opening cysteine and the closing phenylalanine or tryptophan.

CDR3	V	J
CASSYSDFTDTQYF	TRBV5-1	TRBJ2-3
CASSKRGEGRETQYF	TRBV21-1	TRBJ2-5
CAIRGFDTDTQYF	TRBV10-3	TRBJ2-3
CASTRDMNTEAFF	TRBV12-3/TRBV12-4	TRBJ1-1
CASSTLGQSTGELFF	TRBV19	TRBJ2-2
CASSWGPTYEQYF	TRBV6-5	TRBJ2-7
CASSLVVGAEAFF	TRBV7-8	TRBJ1-1
CASSALTGPGEEKLFF	TRBV5-1	TRBJ1-4
CASGRGQGPAGELFF	TRBV18	TRBJ2-2
CASSPSWEQYF	TRBV7-9	TRBJ2-7
CASSLDHRLTDEQFF	TRBV5-4	TRBJ2-1
CASSLETGAYTDTQYF	TRBV5-1	TRBJ2-3
CASSFLIASGVGEQYF	TRBV5-5	TRBJ2-7
CASSPRDRGLRGYTF	TRBV3-1/TRBV3-2	TRBJ1-2
CASSHSNQPQHF	TRBV3-1/TRBV3-2	TRBJ1-5
CASSSDGDEQFF	TRBV12-3/TRBV12-4	TRBJ2-1
CASSEQGYLNTGELFF	TRBV2	TRBJ2-2
CAWSSGGETQYF	TRBV30	TRBJ2-5
CAWSGGFQETQYF	TRBV30	TRBJ2-5
CASSLHTGGSYGYTF	TRBV7-2	TRBJ1-2
CASSVRFHYGYTF	TRBV11-2	TRBJ1-2
CAISLENYGYTF	TRBV10-3	TRBJ1-2
CASRTVGASGNTIYF	TRBV2	TRBJ1-3
CASSVITDTQYF	TRBV9	TRBJ2-3
CAWTAGQGNQPQHF	TRBV30	TRBJ1-5
CASSLANWRHGYTF	TRBV5-1	TRBJ1-2
CASSYELRQGAGEQYF	TRBV6-5	TRBJ2-7
CASKWEGGNTGELFF	TRBV2	TRBJ2-2
CASSTDRGVGSDTQYF	TRBV5-1	TRBJ2-3
CASSLFSGELNEQFF	TRBV5-6	TRBJ2-1
CASSENPGHF	TRBV7-3	TRBJ1-5
CASHREIAGYTF	TRBV2	TRBJ1-2
CASSRRDYSSTDTQYF	TRBV19	TRBJ2-3
CASSEHGLAGNEQFF	TRBV6-4	TRBJ2-1
CAWSQRGQALFTGELFF	TRBV30	TRBJ2-2
CASSLGLAETQYF	TRBV7-9	TRBJ2-5
CASSLSSGNTEAFF	TRBV11-2	TRBJ1-1
CASSPPGQGNGEQYF	TRBV18	TRBJ2-7
CSASADYGYTF	TRBV20-1	TRBJ1-2
CASNPRRGYNQPQHF	TRBV19	TRBJ1-5
CASSQGYQGGEQYF	TRBV3-1/TRBV3-2	TRBJ2-7
CASSEPRGNQPQHF	TRBV10-1	TRBJ1-5
CASSYVGQYNQPQHF	TRBV4-2	TRBJ1-5
CAISESEGQIEKLFF	TRBV10-3	TRBJ1-4
CASEQGFNQPQHF	TRBV2	TRBJ1-5
CASGTGRREQYF	TRBV27	TRBJ2-7
CASSPYKTVNYGYTF	TRBV27	TRBJ1-2
CAAGTSGQETQYF	TRBV7-3	TRBJ2-5
CASSMDSPHQPQHF	TRBV19	TRBJ1-5
CASSVWGGPTGELFF	TRBV5-6	TRBJ2-2
CSVWVTGTNTEAFF	TRBV29-1	TRBJ1-1
CASRTSPVEDTQYF	TRBV4-1	TRBJ2-3